Presented here are 18 T cell receptor beta chains from one specimen sequenced in a study of blood T cell repertoires in COVID-19. The repertoire was sequenced with immunoSEQ multiplex PCR; TCRdb's copy has only in-frame clones and lacks some. The sample holds approximately 350,000 clones, approximately 91% seen once. The specimen was peripheral blood. The receptors here all came from an older woman with COVID-19, enrolled during active disease.

The chain combines TRBV6-5 with TRBJ1-1, with D possibly matching TRBD1 (5 bases). The germline CDR1 and CDR2 sequences are MNHEY and SVGAGI. The V and J ends lost 0 bases and 7 bases respectively, with 12 bases between them. The CDR3 sequence is 14 residues long. CDR3 bases: TGTGCCAGCAGTTACTCCGACCCGGGGGATGAAGCTTTCTTT. It codes for CASSYSDPGDEAFF.

The chain is built from TRBV19 and TRBJ1-1, with 7 bases aligning to TRBD1. J lost 4 bases, V lost 5 bases, and 10 bases had no gene match. The CDR3 is 15 residues long. CDR1 and CDR2 from the germline V gene are LNHDA and SQIVND (reference sequence). CDR3 DNA sequence: TGTGCCAGTAGTCCACGACAGGGATGGGGCACTGAAGCTTTCTTT. It encodes CASSPRQGWGTEAFF.

CDR3 DNA sequence: TGTGCCAGCAGCGTCCTGGATGGAGGGACAGGGAGATATGGCTTGATGGGCACCATATATTTT. Its translation is CASSVLDGGTGRYGLMGTIYF. This chain uses TRBV9 with TRBJ1-3, with TRBD1 matching 9 bases. CDR3 size: 21 residues. J was trimmed by 9 bases and V by 2 bases; bases with no gene match: 27. Germline V gene lookup returns CDR1 SGDLS and CDR2 YYNGEE.

This clone was observed once. The V gene is TRBV19, the J gene TRBJ1-2; 8 bases agree with TRBD1. V shed 4 bases and J 10 bases; nucleotides not matched to a gene: 8. The germline V gene encodes CDR1 LNHDA and CDR2 SQIVND (reference sequence). This CDR3 is built from 13 residues. The DNA of the CDR3 is TGTGCCAGTAGTAGGGGACAGGTCCAGTTCTACACCTTC. Its protein is CASSRGQVQFYTF.

The rearrangement links TRBV4-3 to TRBJ2-5, with 11 bases fitting TRBD2. Looked up from germline, CDR1 is LGHNA and CDR2 is YSLEER. There are 16 residues in the CDR3. V lost 1 base to trimming and J lost 5 bases; unmatched junction nucleotides: 6. CDR3 region: CASSQVLAGAGETQYF. As DNA, the CDR3 is TGCGCCAGCAGCCAAGTACTAGCGGGGGCGGGGGAGACCCAGTACTTC.

The rearrangement uses TRBV6-5 and TRBJ1-1, with D possibly being TRBD1 (6 bases). V was trimmed by 7 bases and J by 0 bases, leaving 12 bases between them. CDR3 length: 14 amino acids. CDR1 and CDR2 from the germline V gene are MNHEY and SVGAGI. CDR3 DNA sequence: TGTGCCAGCAATAGGGACACCTTGAACACTGAAGCTTTCTTT. Amino acids: CASNRDTLNTEAFF.

The rearrangement links TRBV19 to TRBJ2-2, with D maybe TRBD1 (6 bases). The V gene lost 3 bases and the J gene lost 0 bases, with 14 bases spanning the gap. Germline assignment: CDR1 LNHDA and CDR2 SQIVND (reference sequence). CDR3 length equals 17 residues. The CDR3 nucleotides read TGTGCCAGTAGTATCCCCTCGGGACACACGAACACCGGGGAGCTGTTTTTT. Protein: CASSIPSGHTNTGELFF.

The chain has TRBV6-5 and TRBJ1-1, with D possibly matching TRBD1 (5 bases). The germline V gene encodes CDR1 MNHEY and CDR2 SVGAGI. The ends were cut back, 3 bases at V and 5 bases at J, with 13 bases in the middle. CDR3 length: 14 amino acids. CDR3 in DNA: TGTGCCAGCAGTTATTCTGTCAGGGATACTGAAGCTTTCTTT. Protein sequence: CASSYSVRDTEAFF.

This chain uses TRBV6-4 with TRBJ2-1; 11 positions match TRBD2. The CDR3 sequence is 15 residues long. Germline V gene data show CDR1 as MRHNA and CDR2 as SNTAGT. The junction had 3 bases not matched to a gene; V was cut back by 5 bases and J by 3 bases. This CDR3 is CASSPLAGGYNEQFF. The CDR3 nucleotides are TGTGCCAGCAGTCCTCTAGCGGGGGGCTACAATGAGCAGTTCTTC.

The V gene is TRBV20-1, the J gene TRBJ2-7; D gene uncertain. Judging by the DNA end, TRBJ2-1 fits better; the J call may be wrong. The germline CDR1 and CDR2 sequences are DFQATT and SNEGSKA (reference sequence). This CDR3 spans 11 amino acids. DNA for the CDR3: TGCAGTGCTAGTCGAGACAATGAGCAGTTCTTC. Translating gives CSASRDNEQFF.

The rearrangement links TRBV6-5 to TRBJ1-1; 7 bases line up with TRBD1. The ends lost 5 bases at V and 0 bases at J; junction bases unmatched: 3. The germline CDR1 and CDR2 sequences are MNHEY and SVGAGI. This CDR3 comprises 14 residues. CDR3 loop: CASSPDRMNTEAFF. The DNA for the CDR3 is TGTGCCAGCAGTCCGGACAGGATGAACACTGAAGCTTTCTTT.

The rearrangement joins TRBV10-2 to TRBJ2-3; TRBD2 is a possible D gene (5 bases). This CDR3 spans 15 amino acids. CDR1 and CDR2 (germline): WSHSY, SAAADI. V was cut by 1 base and J by 1 base, with 9 bases left in between. The CDR3 here is CASSEWLAGTDTQYF. CDR3 nucleotide sequence: TGCGCCAGCAGTGAGTGGCTAGCTGGCACAGATACGCAGTATTTT.

This clone was seen only a few times. The chain is built from TRBV29-1 and TRBJ1-2, with 9 bases fitting TRBD1. Germline V gene lookup returns CDR1 SQVTM and CDR2 ANQGSEA. There are 15 residues in the CDR3. V was pared by 4 bases and J by 4 bases, with 10 bases of the junction left unmatched. CDR3 residues: CSVGDRDRYRYGYTF. CDR3 bases: TGCAGCGTTGGGGACAGGGACAGATATCGCTATGGCTACACCTTC. The full variable domain, rest sourced from reference TRBV29-1 and TRBJ1-2, is SAVISQKPSRDICQRGTSLTIQCQVDSQVTMMFWYRQQPGQSLTLIATANQGSEATYESGFVIDKFPISRPNLTFSTLTVSNMSPEDSSIYLCSVGDRDRYRYGYTFGSGTRLTVV.

This chain connects TRBV24-1 to TRBJ2-5; 12 bases match TRBD2. This CDR3 spans 18 amino acids. J gave up 0 bases and V 2 bases, and 6 bases lay outside the gene matches. In germline, CDR1 is KGHDR, CDR2 SFDVKD. The CDR3 DNA reads TGTGCCACCAGTGATTCCTCCGGACTAGCGGGGTACCAAGAGACCCAGTACTTC. This gives the protein CATSDSSGLAGYQETQYF.

V and J are TRBV7-2 and TRBJ1-4, with 7 bases lining up with TRBD1. The germline gives CDR1 SGHTA, CDR2 FQGNSA. Trimming took 4 bases from V and 8 from J; bases not matched to a gene: 13. This CDR3 contains 16 residues. The CDR3 bases are TGTGCCAGCAGCTCAGGGACAGTTGCCCCACGGGAAAAACTGTTTTTT. Translation gives CASSSGTVAPREKLFF.

This chain joins TRBV10-1 and TRBJ1-2, with 8 bases lining up with TRBD1. Germline CDR1 reads WNHNN; CDR2 reads SYGVQD (reference sequence). CDR3 length equals 14 residues. With 6 bases clipped from V and 7 bases from J, the junction kept 10 bases outside the gene matches. The CDR3 DNA reads as TGCGCCAGCAGGGACTCCAGGGGGCGGGGTGGCTACACCTTC. Protein product: CASRDSRGRGGYTF.

The chain couples TRBV9 to TRBJ1-1; D might be TRBD1 (6 bases). The CDR3 runs to 18 residues. Trimming stripped 0 bases from V and 0 bases from J, with 18 bases between. Germline-derived CDR1 and CDR2 are SGDLS and YYNGEE. Here the CDR3 DNA reads TGTGCCAGCAGCGTAGCTGTCACGGGGGGCATCATGAACACTGAAGCTTTCTTT. Translating it yields CASSVAVTGGIMNTEAFF.

The rearrangement links TRBV30 to TRBJ2-7; TRBD1 matches at 7 bases. The CDR3 length is 12 residues. J lost 5 bases, V lost 0 bases, and 1 base had no gene match. CDR1 is GTSNPN and CDR2 is SVGIG in the germline V gene (reference sequence). The CDR3 DNA follows: TGTGCCTGGAGTGTACAGGGGAACGAGCAGTACTTC. This translates into CAWSVQGNEQYF.